Listed here are 24 T cell receptor beta chains from one sample, sequenced in a study of PD-1 blockade in classical Hodgkin lymphoma. The time point: newly diagnosed, previously untreated cHL patient sample. Researchers pulled CD8+ T cells out of thawed PBMCs using magnetic negative selection. Method: immunoSEQ multiplex PCR; TCRdb's copy keeps in-frame clones and lacks some. The sample lists approximately 14,000 clones; roughly nine tenths were seen once. The sequenced sample consisted of CD8+ T cells from blood. These receptors came from a human donor with classical Hodgkin lymphoma.

The chain is built from TRBV15 and TRBJ2-1; tentative D call: TRBD1 (6 bases). V gave up 4 bases and J gave up 6 bases, with 13 bases separating them. Germline CDR1 is LNHNV and CDR2 is YYDKDF (reference sequence). The CDR3 consists of 14 residues. The CDR3 DNA follows: TGTGCCACCAGCACAATGAGGGGGTTCAATGAGCAGTTCTTC. Residues: CATSTMRGFNEQFF.

This clone came up a few times. The gene calls are TRBV2 and TRBJ1-2; no clear D. The CDR3 covers 15 residues. Deletions cut 5 bases from V and 0 bases from J, with 13 bases between. CDR1 and CDR2 from the germline V gene are SNHLY and FYNNEI. The CDR3 DNA sequence: TGTGCCAGCAGTCGCTCGGGGAGTGCTAACTATGGCTACACCTTC. This gives the protein CASSRSGSANYGYTF.

The gene calls are TRBV6-5 and TRBJ2-7; D gene ambiguous. Between the trimmed V and J ends, which lost 2 bases and 5 bases, there was a span of 7 bases. Germline V gives CDR1 MNHEY, CDR2 SVGAGI. The CDR3 has 12 residues. The CDR3 nucleotides read TGTGCCAGCAGTTACCCTCGGGACGAGCAGTACTTC. The encoded protein is CASSYPRDEQYF.

The chain employs TRBV7-9 and TRBJ2-1, with D perhaps being TRBD1 or TRBD2 (5 bases each). V was clipped by 6 bases and J by 7 bases, with 10 bases between them. CDR1 and CDR2 from the germline V gene are SEHNR and FQNEAQ (reference sequence). The length of the CDR3 is 12 residues. The CDR3 region is CASRYGANEQFF. In DNA, the CDR3 is TGTGCCAGCAGATACGGGGCGAATGAGCAGTTCTTC.

The chain couples TRBV19 to TRBJ2-1, with 8 bases that match TRBD2. CDR3 size: 17 residues. The V gene's germline CDR1 is LNHDA and CDR2 SQIVND (reference sequence). Trimming at V came to 5 bases and at J to 7 bases, leaving 16 bases not matched to a gene. The DNA of the CDR3 is TGTGCCAGTAGTTCACGACCCCCGGGACTAGGACGAAATGAGCAGTTCTTC. Translating it yields CASSSRPPGLGRNEQFF.

This chain joins TRBV6-5 and TRBJ2-3; D uncertain. From germline, CDR1 is MNHEY and CDR2 SVGAGI. V lost 2 bases, J lost 3 bases, and 3 bases lay in between. The CDR3 spans 12 residues. CDR3 in amino acids: CASSYGTDTQYF. The CDR3 DNA follows: TGTGCCAGCAGTTACGGTACAGATACGCAGTATTTT.

This clone turned up a few times. The chain joins TRBV6-1 to TRBJ1-5; D uncertain. The length of the CDR3 is 14 residues. V was cut by 1 base and J by 7 bases, with 11 bases left in between. The germline CDR1 and CDR2 sequences are MNHNS and SASEGT. The CDR3 protein is CASSEGLEVQPQHF. The DNA of the CDR3 is TGTGCCAGCAGTGAAGGGTTAGAGGTACAGCCCCAGCATTTT.

The rearrangement joins TRBV20-1 to TRBJ2-7; D unclear. With 2 bases removed from V and 5 bases from J, the gap between germline ends came to 4 bases. Germline CDR1 reads DFQATT; CDR2 reads SNEGSKA (reference sequence). This CDR3 region has 10 residues. CDR3 DNA: TGCAGTGCTAGAAAACACGAGCAGTACTTC. Protein sequence: CSARKHEQYF.

The rearrangement joins TRBV28 to TRBJ2-7, with TRBD2 matching over 7 bases. In germline, CDR1 is MDHEN, CDR2 SYDVKM. V gave up 5 bases and J gave up 0 bases; unmatched junction bases: 4. The CDR3 runs to 14 residues. The CDR3 is CASSPSGSSYEQYF. CDR3 sequence (DNA): TGTGCCAGCAGTCCTAGCGGCAGCTCCTACGAGCAGTACTTC. Drawing the rest from reference TRBV28 and TRBJ2-7, the complete variable domain is DVKVTQSSRYLVKRTGEKVFLECVQDMDHENMFWYRQDPGLGLRLIYFSYDVKMKEKGDIPEGYSVSREKKERFSLILESASTNQTSMYLCASSPSGSSYEQYFGPGTRLTVT.

The J gene is TRBJ2-7, the V gene TRBV28; 11 bases agree with TRBD1. CDR1 and CDR2 (germline): MDHEN, SYDVKM. After removal of 10 bases from V and 3 bases from J, the junction contained 5 bases not matched to a gene. The CDR3 contains 13 residues. CDR3 in DNA: TGTGCCACCGCCGGGACAGGGGGCTACGAGCAGTACTTC. Residues: CATAGTGGYEQYF. Combining the CDR3 with reference TRBV28 and TRBJ2-7 gives the whole variable domain DVKVTQSSRYLVKRTGEKVFLECVQDMDHENMFWYRQDPGLGLRLIYFSYDVKMKEKGDIPEGYSVSREKKERFSLILESASTNQTSMYLCATAGTGGYEQYFGPGTRLTVT.

This clone was detected only a few times. The rearrangement links TRBV6-4 to TRBJ2-2, with 8 positions matching TRBD2. Per germline, CDR1 MRHNA and CDR2 SNTAGT. This CDR3 comprises 15 residues. V lost 8 bases to trimming and J lost 7 bases; unmatched junction nucleotides: 12. DNA for the CDR3: TGTGCCAGCGGCAAGGAAGCGGGAGAGGTCGGGGAGCTGTTTTTT. Encoded protein: CASGKEAGEVGELFF.

V and J are TRBV27 and TRBJ2-1; perhaps D is TRBD1 or TRBD2 (5 bases each). This CDR3 region has 10 residues. Germline CDR1 MNHEY, CDR2 SMNVEV (reference sequence). Trimming stripped 8 bases from V and 10 bases from J, with 9 bases between. The CDR3, as DNA: TGTGCCAGCGGGACCCAGGAGCAGTTCTTC. As protein: CASGTQEQFF.

This clone was observed a single time. The chain uses TRBV29-1 and TRBJ1-2; D remains ambiguous. The CDR3 runs 13 residues. Germline V gives CDR1 SQVTM, CDR2 ANQGSEA. Between the trimmed V and J ends, which lost 3 bases and 4 bases, there was a span of 12 bases. The CDR3 loop reads CSVESQEGYGYTF. In nucleotides, the CDR3 is TGCAGCGTTGAGAGCCAGGAGGGCTATGGCTACACCTTC.

The CDR3 reads CASSPPVGAPLLDEQFF. The CDR3 DNA is TGTGCCAGCAGCCCGCCGGTTGGGGCACCCTTGTTGGATGAGCAGTTCTTC. The chain joins TRBV27 to TRBJ2-1, with a possible D match to TRBD1 (5 bases). V was clipped by 6 bases and J by 8 bases, with 26 bases between them. The CDR3 consists of 17 residues. The germline gives CDR1 MNHEY, CDR2 SMNVEV (reference sequence).

The rearrangement uses TRBV18 and TRBJ2-2; TRBD1 agrees at 9 bases. V gave up 6 bases and J gave up 0 bases; unmatched junction bases: 14. CDR3 length equals 19 residues. Looked up from germline, CDR1 is KGHSH and CDR2 is LQKENI. The CDR3 DNA is TGTGCCAGCTCCCTAGCAGTGGGACAGGGAAAATCGAACACCGGGGAGCTGTTTTTT. Translating gives CASSLAVGQGKSNTGELFF.

CDR3 nucleotides: TGTGCCAGTTTCGTGGGGATCATGAACACTGAAGCTTTCTTT. Translated, it gives CASFVGIMNTEAFF. J is TRBJ1-1 and V is TRBV6-1; D is unclear. Trimming stripped 9 bases from V and 0 bases from J, with 14 bases between. CDR1 MNHNS and CDR2 SASEGT come from the germline V gene. The CDR3 spans 14 residues.

The V gene is TRBV4-1, the J gene TRBJ1-4; 7 bases map to TRBD1. Germline V lookup: CDR1 MGHRA, CDR2 YSYEKL. V lost 0 bases, J lost 5 bases, and 6 bases stayed unmatched. CDR3 length equals 16 residues. This chain's CDR3 is CASSQERTGLNEKLFF. The CDR3 DNA follows: TGCGCCAGCAGCCAAGAGAGGACAGGCCTAAATGAAAAACTGTTTTTT.

This chain joins TRBV19 and TRBJ1-5; no definite D call. The CDR3 covers 16 residues. Trimming removed 5 bases from V and 0 bases from J, with 14 bases in between. The germline CDR1 and CDR2 sequences are LNHDA and SQIVND (reference sequence). CDR3 nucleotides: TGTGCCAGTAGTCTCCACCTATCGCTTAGCAATCAGCCCCAGCATTTT. Protein: CASSLHLSLSNQPQHF.

This rearrangement joins TRBV29-1 to TRBJ2-5; D not resolved. Judging by the DNA end, TRBJ2-7 fits better; the J call may be wrong. The CDR3 spans 10 residues. Germline assignment: CDR1 SQVTM and CDR2 ANQGSEA. In DNA form, the CDR3 reads TGCAGCGTCCAAGGGTACGAGCAGTACTTC. Translation gives CSVQGYEQYF.

The genes are TRBV7-9 and TRBJ2-3; D ambiguous. The CDR3 is 11 amino acids. Germline CDR1 SEHNR, CDR2 FQNEAQ (reference sequence). V was pared by 8 bases and J by 7 bases, with 10 bases between. The CDR3 DNA reads TGTGCCAGCTCCAGAGAGAATACGCAGTATTTT. It encodes CASSRENTQYF.

The chain employs TRBV29-1 and TRBJ1-4; D uncertain. The CDR3 totals 14 residues. V was cut by 4 bases and J by 1 base, with 10 bases left in between. Germline V gene sequence: CDR1 SQVTM, CDR2 ANQGSEA. The DNA for the CDR3 is TGCAGCGTTGGGACGGACGGAACTAATGAAAAACTGTTTTTT. It translates to CSVGTDGTNEKLFF. The full variable domain, completed using reference TRBV29-1 and TRBJ1-4, is SAVISQKPSRDICQRGTSLTIQCQVDSQVTMMFWYRQQPGQSLTLIATANQGSEATYESGFVIDKFPISRPNLTFSTLTVSNMSPEDSSIYLCSVGTDGTNEKLFFGSGTQLSVL.

The chain uses TRBV5-4 and TRBJ2-7; D possibly corresponds to TRBD2 (5 bases). V dropped 4 bases and J dropped 4 bases, with 15 bases sitting between them. This CDR3 has 14 residues. Germline CDR1 SGHNT, CDR2 YYREEE (reference sequence). The CDR3 region has the DNA TGTGCCAGCAGCAAGGACTCTCTCACTTACGAGCAGTACTTC. This sequence encodes CASSKDSLTYEQYF.

The chain has TRBV5-8 and TRBJ1-1, with D possibly matching TRBD1 (5 bases). Germline assignment: CDR1 SGHTS and CDR2 YDEGEE. This CDR3 is 14 amino acids long. Deletions cut 1 base from V and 0 bases from J, with 7 bases between. The CDR3 protein is CASSLTGMNTEAFF. The CDR3 region has the DNA TGTGCCAGCAGCTTGACAGGAATGAACACTGAAGCTTTCTTT. The full variable domain, rest sourced from reference TRBV5-8 and TRBJ1-1, is EAGVTQSPTHLIKTRGQQATLRCSPISGHTSVYWYQQALGLGLQFLLWYDEGEERNRGNFPPRFSGRQFPNYSSELNVNALELEDSALYLCASSLTGMNTEAFFGQGTRLTVV.

The rearrangement links TRBV2 to TRBJ2-1; D remains ambiguous. The V gene's germline CDR1 is SNHLY and CDR2 FYNNEI. This CDR3 is built from 15 residues. The V gene lost 3 bases and the J gene lost 0 bases, with 9 bases spanning the gap. The CDR3 DNA follows: TGTGCCAGCAGTGAGGCCTTCAGCTCCTACAATGAGCAGTTCTTC. Translation gives CASSEAFSSYNEQFF.